This is a list of T cell receptor beta chains from one sample in a study of PD-L1 blockade in urothelial cancer. The assay was immunoSEQ multiplex PCR, and TCRdb's table has in-frame clones only and misses some. This sample has 70,000 to 95,000 clones; approximately 88% occur once, and the top ten carry over 0.95%. The source material was PBMCs, sampled around atezolizumab (anti-PD-L1) treatment. These TCRs come from a woman over 75 with urothelial cancer. CDR3s include the opening cysteine and the closing phenylalanine or tryptophan. A D gene is named only where the DNA matches it firmly. For some rows the clone size is stated as once, few or many, or as a class when expanded; others skip it.

v_gene: TRBV9; d_gene: -; abundance: -; j_gene: TRBJ2-7; CDR3aa: CASSPARGISYEQYF; CDR3nt: TGTGCCAGCAGCCCGGCGAGGGGGATCTCCTACGAGCAGTACTTC
v_gene: TRBV19; d_gene: -; abundance: -; j_gene: TRBJ2-5; CDR3aa: CASSYGAQETQYF; CDR3nt: TGTGCCAGTAGTTATGGGGCCCAAGAGACCCAGTACTTC
v_gene: TRBV5-1; d_gene: -; abundance: -; j_gene: TRBJ2-3; CDR3aa: CASSLETEADTQYF; CDR3nt: TGCGCCAGCAGCCTCGAGACTGAGGCAGATACGCAGTATTTT
v_gene: TRBV7-9; d_gene: -; abundance: -; j_gene: TRBJ1-3; CDR3aa: CASSLLTGISNTIYF; CDR3nt: TGTGCCAGCAGCTTACTAACCGGTATCTCGAACACCATATATTTT
v_gene: TRBV5-1; d_gene: -; abundance: -; j_gene: TRBJ1-4; CDR3aa: CASSPGVNEKLFF; CDR3nt: TGCGCCAGCAGCCCCGGGGTTAATGAAAAACTGTTTTTT
v_gene: TRBV2; d_gene: -; abundance: -; j_gene: TRBJ1-1; CDR3aa: CASSSSILTEAFF; CDR3nt: TGTGCCAGCAGTTCGAGCATTCTAACTGAAGCTTTCTTT
v_gene: TRBV11-2; d_gene: TRBD2; abundance: -; j_gene: TRBJ2-1; CDR3aa: CASSSGLAGGLRNEQFF; CDR3nt: TGTGCCAGCAGCTCCGGACTAGCGGGAGGCCTTAGGAATGAGCAGTTCTTC
v_gene: TRBV30; d_gene: TRBD2; abundance: -; j_gene: TRBJ2-1; CDR3aa: CAWKGTSGAWGEQFF; CDR3nt: TGTGCCTGGAAAGGGACTAGCGGAGCCTGGGGTGAGCAGTTCTTC
v_gene: TRBV15; d_gene: -; abundance: -; j_gene: TRBJ1-4; CDR3aa: CATSRDPATNEKLFF; CDR3nt: TGTGCCACCAGCAGAGACCCCGCAACTAATGAAAAACTGTTTTTT
v_gene: TRBV2; d_gene: TRBD1; abundance: -; j_gene: TRBJ1-1; CDR3aa: CASSAGTGVRGTEAFF; CDR3nt: TGTGCCAGCAGTGCAGGGACAGGGGTACGGGGCACTGAAGCTTTCTTT
v_gene: TRBV7-2; d_gene: TRBD1; abundance: -; j_gene: TRBJ1-2; CDR3aa: CASSLGPQGASGGYTF; CDR3nt: TGTGCCAGCAGCTTAGGCCCCCAGGGGGCTTCTGGTGGCTACACCTTC
v_gene: TRBV6-6; d_gene: -; abundance: -; j_gene: TRBJ2-6; CDR3aa: CASSPNRAGANVLTF; CDR3nt: TGTGCCAGCAGTCCGAACAGGGCTGGGGCCAACGTCCTGACTTTC
v_gene: TRBV30; d_gene: TRBD2; abundance: -; j_gene: TRBJ2-1; CDR3aa: CAWSGPGRANNEQFF; CDR3nt: TGTGCCTGGAGTGGACCCGGGAGGGCCAACAATGAGCAGTTCTTC
v_gene: TRBV19; d_gene: TRBD1; abundance: -; j_gene: TRBJ1-1; CDR3aa: CASSLEYRGRGDTEAFF; CDR3nt: TGTGCCAGTAGCCTTGAATACAGGGGCCGCGGGGACACTGAAGCTTTCTTT
v_gene: TRBV27; d_gene: TRBD1; abundance: -; j_gene: TRBJ1-5; CDR3aa: CASSRQGDQPQHF; CDR3nt: TGTGCCAGCAGTAGACAGGGGGATCAGCCCCAGCATTTT
v_gene: TRBV10-1; d_gene: TRBD1; abundance: -; j_gene: TRBJ1-1; CDR3aa: CASSRDRVNTEAFF; CDR3nt: TGCGCCAGCAGTCGGGACAGGGTGAACACTGAAGCTTTCTTT
v_gene: TRBV9; d_gene: -; abundance: -; j_gene: TRBJ2-2; CDR3aa: CASSANRLNTGELFF; CDR3nt: TGTGCCAGCAGCGCCAACAGGCTCAACACCGGGGAGCTGTTTTTT
v_gene: TRBV11-3; d_gene: TRBD1; abundance: -; j_gene: TRBJ2-7; CDR3aa: CASSPGGSYEQYF; CDR3nt: TGTGCCAGCAGTCCAGGGGGTTCCTACGAGCAGTACTTC
v_gene: TRBV7-8; d_gene: -; abundance: -; j_gene: TRBJ2-3; CDR3aa: CASSLAMQKDTQYF; CDR3nt: TGTGCCAGCAGCTTAGCAATGCAGAAGGATACGCAGTATTTT
v_gene: TRBV5-4; d_gene: TRBD1; abundance: -; j_gene: TRBJ2-7; CDR3aa: CASSGDRDVRASYEQYF; CDR3nt: TGTGCCAGCAGCGGGGACAGGGATGTCAGGGCGAGCTACGAGCAGTACTTC
v_gene: TRBV27; d_gene: TRBD2; abundance: -; j_gene: TRBJ2-6; CDR3aa: CASSLTSGESVLTF; CDR3nt: TGTGCCAGCAGTCTGACTAGCGGGGAGTCCGTCCTGACTTTC
v_gene: TRBV5-1; d_gene: -; abundance: -; j_gene: TRBJ2-1; CDR3aa: CASSLGGRFDEQFF; CDR3nt: TGCGCCAGCAGCTTGGGGGGGCGCTTCGATGAGCAGTTCTTC
v_gene: TRBV27; d_gene: TRBD2; abundance: -; j_gene: TRBJ2-7; CDR3aa: CASSLLAGLSYEQYF; CDR3nt: TGTGCCAGCAGTTTACTAGCGGGACTCTCCTACGAGCAGTACTTC
v_gene: TRBV5-4; d_gene: TRBD2; abundance: -; j_gene: TRBJ2-5; CDR3aa: CASSLEASGAQETQYF; CDR3nt: TGTGCCAGCAGCTTGGAGGCTAGCGGGGCTCAAGAGACCCAGTACTTC
v_gene: TRBV5-1; d_gene: -; abundance: -; j_gene: TRBJ1-1; CDR3aa: CASSPELGGPVLAFF; CDR3nt: TGCGCCAGCAGCCCAGAGCTGGGAGGCCCGGTTTTAGCTTTCTTT
v_gene: TRBV6-5; d_gene: TRBD1; abundance: -; j_gene: TRBJ1-2; CDR3aa: CASSPGQGIVGGYTF; CDR3nt: TGTGCCAGCAGCCCGGGACAGGGGATAGTCGGTGGCTACACCTTC
v_gene: TRBV27; d_gene: -; abundance: -; j_gene: TRBJ1-2; CDR3aa: CASSLTGLYGYTF; CDR3nt: TGTGCCAGCAGTTTAACAGGGCTCTATGGCTACACCTTC
v_gene: TRBV30; d_gene: TRBD1; abundance: -; j_gene: TRBJ1-5; CDR3aa: CAWSGGQGRRQPQHF; CDR3nt: TGTGCCTGGAGTGGAGGACAGGGTCGGCGGCAGCCCCAGCATTTT
v_gene: TRBV25-1; d_gene: -; abundance: -; j_gene: TRBJ2-7; CDR3aa: CASSDDWYYEQYF; CDR3nt: TGTGCCAGCAGTGATGACTGGTACTACGAGCAGTACTTC
v_gene: TRBV25-1; d_gene: -; abundance: -; j_gene: TRBJ2-1; CDR3aa: CASSDRQVGNEQFF; CDR3nt: TGTGCCAGCAGTGACCGACAGGTTGGCAATGAGCAGTTCTTC
v_gene: TRBV7-9; d_gene: TRBD2; abundance: -; j_gene: TRBJ2-7; CDR3aa: CASSLVGLSGTSGRYEQYF; CDR3nt: TGTGCCAGCAGCTTAGTCGGTTTGTCCGGGACTAGCGGGAGATACGAGCAGTACTTC
v_gene: TRBV5-1; d_gene: -; abundance: -; j_gene: TRBJ1-1; CDR3aa: CASSLRAGAGRMNTEAFF; CDR3nt: TGCGCCAGCAGCTTGAGGGCCGGTGCAGGGCGCATGAACACTGAAGCTTTCTTT
v_gene: TRBV2; d_gene: TRBD1; abundance: -; j_gene: TRBJ2-7; CDR3aa: CARQGARYEQYF; CDR3nt: TGTGCCAGACAGGGGGCCCGGTACGAGCAGTACTTC
v_gene: TRBV28; d_gene: TRBD1; abundance: -; j_gene: TRBJ1-2; CDR3aa: CASSSRDRANYGYTF; CDR3nt: TGTGCCAGCAGTTCAAGGGACAGAGCTAACTATGGCTACACCTTC
v_gene: TRBV5-4; d_gene: TRBD1; abundance: -; j_gene: TRBJ1-3; CDR3aa: CASSLGGQGPGNTIYF; CDR3nt: TGTGCCAGCAGCTTGGGGGGACAGGGCCCTGGAAACACCATATATTTT
v_gene: TRBV29-1; d_gene: TRBD1; abundance: few; j_gene: TRBJ1-5; CDR3aa: CSVRKGRDSGPSNQPQHF; CDR3nt: TGCAGCGTTCGAAAGGGTCGGGACAGTGGACCCAGCAATCAGCCCCAGCATTTT
v_gene: TRBV10-3; d_gene: -; abundance: few; j_gene: TRBJ1-5; CDR3aa: CAISDPGRSNQPQHF; CDR3nt: TGTGCCATCAGTGATCCGGGAAGGAGCAATCAGCCCCAGCATTTT
v_gene: TRBV19; d_gene: -; abundance: -; j_gene: TRBJ1-2; CDR3aa: CASSAGGTSETF; CDR3nt: TGTGCCAGTAGTGCCGGGGGGACGTCGGAAACCTTC
v_gene: TRBV7-3; d_gene: TRBD2; abundance: -; j_gene: TRBJ2-5; CDR3aa: CASSSGLAGQETQYF; CDR3nt: TGTGCCAGCAGCTCCGGACTAGCGGGACAGGAGACCCAGTACTTC
v_gene: TRBV19; d_gene: TRBD1; abundance: -; j_gene: TRBJ2-1; CDR3aa: CASSPRTGEGDNEQFF; CDR3nt: TGTGCCAGTAGTCCTCGGACAGGGGAAGGGGACAATGAGCAGTTCTTC
v_gene: TRBV5-1; d_gene: TRBD1; abundance: -; j_gene: TRBJ1-1; CDR3aa: CASSLEGLDRDTEAFF; CDR3nt: TGCGCCAGCAGCTTGGAAGGCTTGGACAGGGACACTGAAGCTTTCTTT
v_gene: TRBV20-1; d_gene: -; abundance: -; j_gene: TRBJ1-5; CDR3aa: CSAAGGPQHF; CDR3nt: TGCAGTGCAGCCGGGGGTCCCCAGCATTTT
v_gene: TRBV28; d_gene: -; abundance: -; j_gene: TRBJ2-5; CDR3aa: CASSTRGQPMSETQYF; CDR3nt: TGTGCCAGCAGTACCCGAGGGCAACCGATGAGCGAGACCCAGTACTTC
v_gene: TRBV4-1; d_gene: -; abundance: -; j_gene: TRBJ2-4; CDR3aa: CASSQPRGNIQYF; CDR3nt: TGCGCCAGCAGCCAACCAAGGGGAAACATTCAGTACTTC
v_gene: TRBV29-1; d_gene: TRBD1; abundance: -; j_gene: TRBJ2-1; CDR3aa: CSADRVNSYNEQFF; CDR3nt: TGCAGCGCGGACAGGGTAAACTCCTACAATGAGCAGTTCTTC
v_gene: TRBV6-1; d_gene: TRBD1; abundance: -; j_gene: TRBJ2-4; CDR3aa: CASTLMDRVENIQYF; CDR3nt: TGTGCCAGCACACTTATGGACAGGGTCGAAAACATTCAGTACTTC
v_gene: TRBV20-1; d_gene: -; abundance: few; j_gene: TRBJ1-1; CDR3aa: CSAPFGGRAFF; CDR3nt: TGCAGTGCTCCGTTCGGGGGGCGAGCTTTCTTT
v_gene: TRBV27; d_gene: -; abundance: -; j_gene: TRBJ2-7; CDR3aa: CASREQGRDEQYF; CDR3nt: TGTGCCAGCAGGGAGCAGGGTCGAGACGAGCAGTACTTC
v_gene: TRBV9; d_gene: -; abundance: -; j_gene: TRBJ2-2; CDR3aa: CASSVIQNTGELFF; CDR3nt: TGTGCCAGCAGCGTAATACAGAACACCGGGGAGCTGTTTTTT
v_gene: TRBV5-1; d_gene: TRBD1; abundance: -; j_gene: TRBJ2-7; CDR3aa: CASSSGQSSYEQYF; CDR3nt: TGCGCCAGCAGCTCGGGACAGAGCTCCTACGAGCAGTACTTC
v_gene: TRBV5-4; d_gene: TRBD1; abundance: -; j_gene: TRBJ1-4; CDR3aa: CASSLGGSTGVEKLFF; CDR3nt: TGTGCCAGCAGCTTGGGGGGTAGCACAGGGGTTGAAAAACTGTTTTTT
v_gene: TRBV28; d_gene: TRBD2; abundance: -; j_gene: TRBJ2-7; CDR3aa: CASSLERGEQYF; CDR3nt: TGTGCCAGCAGTTTAGAGCGGGGAGAGCAGTACTTC
v_gene: TRBV7-8; d_gene: -; abundance: -; j_gene: TRBJ2-1; CDR3aa: CASSLRRYNEQFF; CDR3nt: TGTGCCAGCAGCTTACGGCGGTACAATGAGCAGTTCTTC
v_gene: TRBV29-1; d_gene: -; abundance: -; j_gene: TRBJ2-2; CDR3aa: CSVEEYGQELFF; CDR3nt: TGCAGCGTTGAAGAATACGGACAGGAGCTGTTTTTT
v_gene: TRBV5-1; d_gene: -; abundance: -; j_gene: TRBJ2-5; CDR3aa: CASSSYQETQYF; CDR3nt: TGCGCCAGCAGCTCGTACCAAGAGACCCAGTACTTC